The rows below give T cell receptor beta chains drawn from one sample of a study of T and B cells in COVID-19 patients. TCRdb ran MiXCR on the multiplex PCR reads and lists one entry per CDR3 protein. The data show around 10,000 distinct CDR3 sequences, 25% to 30% seen once. Input material: blood. The source is a human donor who had recovered from COVID-19. The CDR3 runs from the conserved cysteine through the conserved F or W. The D gene is left open where the match is weak. Rows give clone size only sometimes, using once, few, many, or a class for an expanded clone.

TRBV11-1	-	-	TRBJ1-5	TGTGCCAGCAGCTTAGTAGGGGGAGCTCAGCCCCAGCATTTT	CASSLVGGAQPQHF
TRBV28	-	-	TRBJ2-2	TGTGCCATCCCGTCGGCAAGTAGCTCCGGGGAGCTGTTTTTT	CAIPSASSSGELFF
TRBV12-3/TRBV12-4	medium-sized	-	TRBJ2-5	TGTGCCAGCAGCCTGGACAGAGACCAAGAGACCCAGTACTTC	CASSLDRDQETQYF
TRBV18	many	-	TRBJ1-6	TGTGCCAGCTCACCCCTAGCTGGCGATAATTCACCCCTCCACTTT	CASSPLAGDNSPLHF
TRBV20-1	-	TRBD1	TRBJ2-2	TGCAGTGCTAGGCGTTCGAGGGGACAGGGTAACACCGGGGAGCTGTTTTTT	CSARRSRGQGNTGELFF
TRBV4-3	-	-	TRBJ2-1	TGCGCCAGCAGCCAAGAAGGATGGCTTCACAATGAGCAGTTCTTC	CASSQEGWLHNEQFF
TRBV10-3	-	-	TRBJ2-3	TGTGCCATCTGGGGGGGCGCGGGGGTGCGCACAGATACGCAGTATTTT	CAIWGGAGVRTDTQYF
TRBV30	-	-	TRBJ1-1	TGTGCCTGGAGTAGAGGTGGCAGGGTGAACACTGAAGCTTTCTTT	CAWSRGGRVNTEAFF
TRBV19	few	TRBD1	TRBJ1-5	TGTGCCAGTAGTATATCGGCAGGGGGCGGTCAGCCCCAGCATTTT	CASSISAGGGQPQHF
TRBV13	medium-sized	TRBD1	TRBJ2-3	TGTGCCAGCACGGGACAGGGCACAGATACGCAGTATTTT	CASTGQGTDTQYF
TRBV6-2/TRBV6-3	few	TRBD1	TRBJ1-5	TGTGCCAGCAACGGACCGGGACAGCCCAATCAGCCCCAGCATTTT	CASNGPGQPNQPQHF
TRBV27	few	-	TRBJ1-4	TGTGCCAGCAGTTTATGGGGGACTAATGAAAAACTGTTTTTT	CASSLWGTNEKLFF
TRBV24-1	-	-	TRBJ2-3	TGTGCCACCAGTGATTCAGGGAAGGGGGCAGATACGCAGTATTTT	CATSDSGKGADTQYF
TRBV20-1	-	-	TRBJ1-2	TGCAGTGCTAGAGATTTAGCGTCCTATGGCTACACCTTC	CSARDLASYGYTF
TRBV13	few	-	TRBJ1-3	TGTGCCAGCAGCTCGCCGGGACGGCGAAACACCATATATTTT	CASSSPGRRNTIYF
TRBV6-1	few	TRBD1	TRBJ2-7	TGTGCCAGCAGATGGGACAGGAGTACTGGCGAGCAGTACTTC	CASRWDRSTGEQYF
TRBV6-5	-	-	TRBJ2-5	TGTGCCAGCAAGGGTTCGCAGACCCAGTACTTC	CASKGSQTQYF
TRBV30	medium-sized	-	TRBJ2-7	TGTGCCTGGAGTGTACATGGGGGCTCGGGCGAGCAGTACTTC	CAWSVHGGSGEQYF
TRBV15	-	TRBD2	TRBJ2-2	TGTGCCACCAGCAGTACCTTAGCGGGGGGGCTGAACACCGGGGAGCTGTTTTTT	CATSSTLAGGLNTGELFF
TRBV11-2	-	TRBD2	TRBJ2-1	TGTGCCAGCAGCAGAGTAGCGGGAAGCTCCTACAATGAGCAGTTCTTC	CASSRVAGSSYNEQFF
TRBV5-6	-	TRBD1	TRBJ1-1	TGTGCCAGCGGCTTGTGGGACAGGGAGGAAGCTTTCTTT	CASGLWDREEAFF
TRBV7-2	-	-	TRBJ2-5	TGTGCCAGCACCACAACTCAAGAGACCCAGTACTTC	CASTTTQETQYF
TRBV27	-	TRBD1	TRBJ2-5	TGTGCCAGCAGTTTATCAGGGACAGGGGAAGAGACCCAGTACTTC	CASSLSGTGEETQYF
TRBV30	many	TRBD2	TRBJ2-3	TGTGCCTGGAGTCCCCCCCCCCGACTAGCGGGGACGGATACGCAGTATTTT	CAWSPPPRLAGTDTQYF
TRBV6-4	few	-	TRBJ1-1	TGTGCCAGCAGTGTGGACCGGGACACTGAAGCTTTCTTT	CASSVDRDTEAFF
TRBV7-6	-	TRBD1	TRBJ1-1	TGTGCCAGCAGCCTCCGGGACAGGGCCACTGAAGCTTTCTTT	CASSLRDRATEAFF
TRBV18	-	-	TRBJ2-7	TGTGCCAGCTCACCCGGGACTTCCTACGAGCAGTACTTC	CASSPGTSYEQYF
TRBV6-6	-	-	TRBJ2-4	TGTGCCAGCAGTAATCGGGACTTAAGGATCATTCAGTACTTC	CASSNRDLRIIQYF
TRBV7-2	few	-	TRBJ2-1	TGTGCCAGCAGCTTATTGACAGGAGCTCAAGAGCAGTTCTTC	CASSLLTGAQEQFF
TRBV6-2/TRBV6-3	few	TRBD2	TRBJ2-5	TGTGCCAGCAGTTACGAACCCGGGACTAGCGGGGGCTGGGATACCCAGTACTTC	CASSYEPGTSGGWDTQYF
TRBV19	medium-sized	-	TRBJ2-5	TGTGCCAGTAGTAAGAGGGCGCAAGAGACCCAGTACTTC	CASSKRAQETQYF
TRBV19	-	-	TRBJ1-5	TGTGCCAGTAGTTCCGTATATAGCAATCAGCCCCAGCATTTT	CASSSVYSNQPQHF
TRBV20-1	-	-	TRBJ1-2	TGCAGTGATAGTGTGACCGGTTATGGCTACACCTTC	CSDSVTGYGYTF
TRBV6-5	-	TRBD1	TRBJ2-6	TGTGCCAGCAGTGTAGAGGGGGCGAGTGGGGCCAACGTCCTGACTTTC	CASSVEGASGANVLTF
TRBV6-2/TRBV6-3	-	-	TRBJ1-1	TGTGCCAGCAGCCCCAGGTTCTCGAACACTGAAGCTTTCTTT	CASSPRFSNTEAFF
TRBV6-5	-	TRBD2	TRBJ2-3	TGTGCCAGCAGTGACCTAGCGGGGGGCACAGATACGCAGTATTTT	CASSDLAGGTDTQYF
TRBV5-1	-	-	TRBJ2-2	TGTGCCAGCAGCTTTGTTAGCAGTGGCGGGGAGCTGTTTTTT	CASSFVSSGGELFF
TRBV29-1	medium-sized	-	TRBJ2-7	TGCAGCGCTGGGCAGGGGTTGGGTTACGAGCAGTACTTC	CSAGQGLGYEQYF
TRBV6-6	few	TRBD1	TRBJ1-1	TGTGCCAGCAGTTTCCCCCTGGAGATAATGGGACAGGGAATGGGGGAAGCTTTCTTT	CASSFPLEIMGQGMGEAFF
TRBV4-3	-	-	TRBJ1-1	TGCGCCAGCAGCCAAGATATTATGAACACTGAAGCTTTCTTT	CASSQDIMNTEAFF
TRBV12-3/TRBV12-4	medium-sized	-	TRBJ2-3	TGTGCCAGCAGTTTAAGGGGCGCAGATACGCAGTATTTT	CASSLRGADTQYF
TRBV19	medium-sized	-	TRBJ2-1	TGTGCCAGTAGTATAGGAAACTACAATGAGCAGTTCTTC	CASSIGNYNEQFF
TRBV20-1	-	-	TRBJ2-1	TGCAGTGCTAGAGATCTAGCCCATGAGCAGTTCTTC	CSARDLAHEQFF
TRBV19	medium-sized	-	TRBJ2-1	TGTGCCAGTAGTACGCTATCCAGTCTCAGCTCCTACAATGAGCAGTTCTTC	CASSTLSSLSSYNEQFF
TRBV6-5	medium-sized	-	TRBJ2-7	TGTGCCAGCAGTTACGGGACGAGGGCCCCTTACGAGCAGTACTTC	CASSYGTRAPYEQYF
TRBV14	-	-	TRBJ2-5	TGTGCCAGCAGTTACGACTTTGGGGAGACCCAGTACTTC	CASSYDFGETQYF
TRBV6-5	-	-	TRBJ2-3	TGTGCCAGCAAGGGGGTGGGTAACACAGATACGCAGTATTTT	CASKGVGNTDTQYF
TRBV6-1	medium-sized	-	TRBJ2-7	TGTGCCAGCATCCGTCCCGGCGGATACGAGCAGTACTTC	CASIRPGGYEQYF
TRBV6-6	-	TRBD1	TRBJ1-4	TGTGCCAGCAGTTTACTCGGGACAGGGGAGACTAATGAAAAACTGTTTTTT	CASSLLGTGETNEKLFF
TRBV6-5	few	-	TRBJ2-3	TGTGCCAGCAGTTACTCGAACTCTCCAGTTTCGAGGAATCCGCAGTATTTT	CASSYSNSPVSRNPQYF
TRBV18	medium-sized	-	TRBJ2-2	TGTGCCAGCTCAAACTCACAGACGAACACCGGGGAGCTGTTTTTT	CASSNSQTNTGELFF
TRBV30	few	TRBD1	TRBJ1-1	TGTGCCTGGAGTGGTAACAGGGGGTCTGAAGCTTTCTTT	CAWSGNRGSEAFF
TRBV27	medium-sized	-	TRBJ1-1	TGTGCCAGCAGTCGACCGGGAGACGGAGGCCGAGAAGCTTTCTTT	CASSRPGDGGREAFF
TRBV6-2/TRBV6-3	many	TRBD2	TRBJ2-1	TGTGCCAGCAGTTACCCGGGAGGACCAACCTACAATGAGCAGTTCTTC	CASSYPGGPTYNEQFF
TRBV30	few	-	TRBJ1-1	TGTGCCTGGAGTGTTAAGGGGCGGGGGCTGAACACTGAAGCTTTCTTT	CAWSVKGRGLNTEAFF
TRBV27	-	TRBD2	TRBJ2-7	TGTGCCAGCAGCGGACTAGCGGAGGGTGGCTACGAGCAGTACTTC	CASSGLAEGGYEQYF
TRBV6-6	-	TRBD1	TRBJ1-1	TGTGCCAGCAGTTACGAACAGGGGGATATGAACACTGAAGCTTTCTTT	CASSYEQGDMNTEAFF
TRBV6-2/TRBV6-3	-	-	TRBJ2-7	TGTGCCAGCAGTTCCCCGGGACAAAACTCCGTCTACGAGCAGTACTTC	CASSSPGQNSVYEQYF
TRBV14	-	TRBD2	TRBJ2-7	TGTGCCAGCAGCCTAGCGGGAGGACGGGAGCAGTACTTC	CASSLAGGREQYF
TRBV14	-	TRBD1	TRBJ2-3	TGTACCAGCAGCCAAGACAGGGGGAGCCTCACAGATACGCAGTATTTT	CTSSQDRGSLTDTQYF